One sample yielded the 13 T cell receptor beta chains listed below, sequenced in a study of PD-L1 blockade in urothelial cancer. Libraries were prepared by immunoSEQ multiplex PCR; TCRdb keeps only in-frame clonotypes and omits some of them. The sample includes around 32,000 clones, around 86% of them seen just once. The specimen was PBMCs, collected around atezolizumab (anti-PD-L1) treatment. These receptors were collected from a man over 45 with urothelial cancer.

This chain links TRBV5-6 with TRBJ1-2; the D gene is possibly TRBD1 (6 bases). V was shortened by 2 bases and J by 5 bases, with 13 bases between the two germline ends. CDR1 is SGHDT, CDR2 YYEEEE, per germline. This CDR3 is 14 amino acids long. The CDR3 sequence is CASSFQGLGYGYTF. The CDR3 DNA reads as TGTGCCAGCAGCTTTCAGGGGTTGGGGTATGGCTACACCTTC.

This clone was detected a few times. V gene TRBV6-6 combines with J gene TRBJ2-7, with D possibly being TRBD1 (5 bases). The germline gives CDR1 MNHNY, CDR2 SVGAGI (reference sequence). V lost 4 bases and J 1 base, leaving 17 bases between the germline ends. The CDR3 is 16 residues long. The CDR3 spells CASSSPTVGVSYEQYF. The CDR3 DNA reads TGTGCCAGCAGTTCCCCGACTGTAGGGGTATCCTACGAGCAGTACTTC.

This rearrangement joins TRBV6-6 to TRBJ1-5, with TRBD1 identical over 9 bases. V shed 4 bases, J shed 6 bases, and the junction held 10 bases outside the gene matches. Per germline, CDR1 MNHNY and CDR2 SVGAGI (reference sequence). The CDR3 has 16 residues. CDR3 sequence: CASSSLQGARIQPQHF. CDR3 in DNA: TGTGCCAGCAGTTCCTTACAGGGGGCGCGTATTCAGCCCCAGCATTTT.

V is TRBV25-1 and J is TRBJ2-3; 12 nucleotides line up with TRBD2. The CDR3 spans 15 residues. With V trimmed by 6 bases and J by 5 bases, 6 bases remained unmatched. The germline V gene encodes CDR1 MGHDK and CDR2 SYGVNS. The CDR3, as DNA: TGTGCCAGCAGGGCGACTAGCGGGGGACGAGATACGCAGTATTTT. Translation gives CASRATSGGRDTQYF.

The chain uses TRBV5-8 and TRBJ2-1; 10 bases map to TRBD2. The germline CDR1 and CDR2 sequences are SGHTS and YDEGEE. The V and J ends lost 4 bases and 4 bases, in that order; junction bases with no gene match: 5. This CDR3 spans 15 amino acids. CDR3 sequence reads: CASSTGLAVYNEQFF. Written as DNA, the CDR3 is TGTGCCAGCAGCACAGGACTAGCGGTATACAATGAGCAGTTCTTC.

The J gene is TRBJ2-7, the V gene TRBV7-9; a weak D match, TRBD2 (7 bases). Germline values: CDR1 SEHNR, CDR2 FQNEAQ (reference sequence). V was trimmed by 8 bases and J by 7 bases, leaving 21 bases between them. The length of the CDR3 is 14 residues. CDR3 residues: CASGGASPSKEQYF. In DNA form, the CDR3 reads TGTGCCAGCGGGGGGGCCTCTCCCTCTAAGGAGCAGTACTTC.

The chain recombines TRBV4-1 with TRBJ2-7, with D unclear. This CDR3 contains 15 residues. V was clipped by 1 base and J by 0 bases, with 10 bases between them. The V gene's germline CDR1 is MGHRA and CDR2 YSYEKL. Here the CDR3 reads CASSQAIGFSYEQYF. The CDR3 nucleotides read TGCGCCAGCAGCCAAGCTATCGGGTTCTCCTACGAGCAGTACTTC.

The V gene is TRBV6-5, the J gene TRBJ2-3; 7 bases fit TRBD1. CDR1 is MNHEY and CDR2 is SVGAGI in the germline V gene. V trimming: 2 bases; J trimming: 3 bases; junction bases outside the gene matches: 5. The CDR3 covers 15 residues. The CDR3 DNA reads as TGTGCCAGCAGTTACGAGGGGGCAGATACAGATACGCAGTATTTT. The encoded protein is CASSYEGADTDTQYF.

This clone was picked up a small number of times. The chain recombines TRBV9 with TRBJ2-6; D is uncertain. The V end was cut by 1 base, the J end by 0 bases, with 17 bases between. This CDR3 has 19 amino acids. Looked up from germline, CDR1 is SGDLS and CDR2 is YYNGEE. CDR3 protein: CASSVTPEVYNSGANVLTF. CDR3 bases: TGTGCCAGCAGCGTAACCCCAGAAGTTTACAACTCTGGGGCCAACGTCCTGACTTTC.

The chain is built from TRBV6-5 and TRBJ2-7, with D uncertain. CDR1 MNHEY and CDR2 SVGAGI come from the germline V gene. V dropped 6 bases and J dropped 0 bases, with 9 bases sitting between them. The CDR3 consists of 13 residues. The DNA of the CDR3 is TGTGCCAGCAGACAGACAAGCTCCTACGAGCAGTACTTC. It is translated as CASRQTSSYEQYF.

This clone was recorded once. This chain uses TRBV5-1 with TRBJ1-2; no clear D gene. CDR3 length: 13 residues. Germline V CDR1 and CDR2: SGHRS, YFSETQ. Trimming stripped 0 bases from V and 3 bases from J, with 6 bases between. The CDR3 DNA is TGCGCCAGCAGCTTGGACAGATACTATGGCTACACCTTC. Its protein is CASSLDRYYGYTF.

This clone turned up a few times. This chain links TRBV6-5 with TRBJ1-1, with TRBD1 as a possible D gene (6 bases). Trimming removed 5 bases at V and 4 bases at J, with 17 bases between. Germline lookup yields CDR1 MNHEY and CDR2 SVGAGI. CDR3 length equals 15 residues. The CDR3 nucleotides read TGTGCCAGCAGTAGACGAACAGGGAGGGGCACTGAAGCTTTCTTT. Translation gives CASSRRTGRGTEAFF.

V is TRBV5-4 and J is TRBJ1-2; possibly TRBD1 for D (6 bases). Per the germline V gene, CDR1 is SGHNT and CDR2 is YYREEE (reference sequence). This CDR3 spans 13 amino acids. The germline V and J ends were trimmed by 0 bases and 8 bases, with 11 bases remaining between them. The CDR3 nucleotides read TGTGCCAGCAGCTTGGACAGGGATTGGGGCTACACCTTC. Translation gives CASSLDRDWGYTF.